This TCR beta chain was sequenced in a study of cytomegalovirus exposure and HLA in healthy donors. On this clone: Its target is unknown.

The PCR ran on 60 Vbeta and 13 Jbeta primers. The protocol was immunoSEQ multiplex PCR, while the TCRdb copy is restricted to in-frame clones and leaves out a portion. The table records some 190,000 clones, roughly 8.7% of them present only once. Whole-study findings and limits: One cluster of highly shared sequence variants probably arose as a sequencing artifact. Productive status was seen about 87% or about 30% of the time for most TCR beta V segments in an earlier analysis.

This clonotype originated in a woman aged 25 to 39 in good health and CMV-seropositive. What was sequenced was PBMCs.

Here the CDR3 reads CASSLGQGGVYEQYF. In DNA, the CDR3 is TGTGCCAGCAGCTTAGGGCAGGGCGGGGTCTACGAGCAGTACTTC. The V and J genes are TRBV7-9 and TRBJ2-7; the D gene is possibly TRBD2 (6 bases). V lost 1 base and J lost 3, with 13 bases in between. The CDR3 spans 15 residues. In germline, CDR1 is SEHNR, CDR2 FQNEAQ (reference sequence).